Following are 9 T cell receptor beta chains from one sample sequenced in a study of preoperative IRX-2 immunotherapy in early breast cancer. Using immunoSEQ multiplex PCR, the repertoire was profiled, and TCRdb retains in-frame clones only, with some absent. This table holds tens of thousands of clones, 82% found once. Sample treatment: preoperative locoregional IRX-2 cytokine immunotherapy. The sample here was lymph node tissue, taken after IRX-2 immunotherapy. Receptor source: a human donor with breast cancer.

V usage is TRBV19 and J usage is TRBJ1-5; D is ambiguous. The CDR3 runs 16 residues. V gave up 5 bases and J gave up 2 bases, with 16 bases separating them. The germline V gene has CDR1 LNHDA and CDR2 SQIVND (reference sequence). The CDR3 region has the DNA TGTGCCAGTAGTTTCCTCGGTGGGTTAGGCAATCAGCCCCAGCATTTT. This translates into CASSFLGGLGNQPQHF. The complete variable domain, with remaining parts taken from reference TRBV19 and TRBJ1-5, reads DGGITQSPKYLFRKEGQNVTLSCEQNLNHDAMYWYRQDPGQGLRLIYYSQIVNDFQKGDIAEGYSVSREKKESFPLTVTSAQKNPTAFYLCASSFLGGLGNQPQHFGDGTRLSIL.

CDR3 residues: CASSDGFRLAGSEQYF. The CDR3 DNA sequence: TGTGCCAGCAGTGACGGCTTTCGACTAGCGGGGAGCGAGCAGTACTTC. This chain connects TRBV2 to TRBJ2-7; TRBD2 matches 11 bases. V lost 3 bases and J lost 6; bases outside the gene matches: 10. The CDR3 has 16 residues. Germline lookup yields CDR1 SNHLY and CDR2 FYNNEI.

The J gene is TRBJ2-7, the V gene TRBV11-3, with 10 bases that match TRBD1. The germline gives CDR1 SGHNT, CDR2 YENEEA. This CDR3 has 15 amino acids. The ends lost 4 bases at V and 1 base at J; junction bases unmatched: 4. This chain's CDR3 is CASSSRDRGSYEQYF. CDR3 bases: TGTGCCAGCAGCTCCCGGGACAGGGGTTCCTACGAGCAGTACTTC.

Details on this clone: This sample also contains other DNA sequences that code for the same CDR3. V and J are TRBV6-8 and TRBJ1-5; D is ambiguous. The CDR3 extends over 13 amino acids. Trimming shortened V by 5 bases and J by 4 bases, and 9 bases separated the two germline ends. Germline V gives CDR1 MNHGY, CDR2 SAAAGT. The CDR3 sequence: CASSRQPNQPQHF. The CDR3 coding sequence is TGTGCCAGCAGTCGTCAACCAAATCAGCCCCAGCATTTT.

The chain recombines TRBV6-8 with TRBJ1-2; TRBD1 aligns across 7 bases. Germline V lookup: CDR1 MNHGY, CDR2 SAAAGT. The junction had 17 bases not matched to a gene; V was cut back by 6 bases and J by 1 base. The length of the CDR3 is 18 residues. The CDR3: CASRPSPGTAYRNYGYTF. The CDR3 DNA reads TGTGCCAGCAGACCAAGCCCGGGGACAGCGTACCGTAACTATGGCTACACCTTC.

The gene calls are TRBV6-8 and TRBJ1-2; the match to TRBD1 covers 10 bases. This CDR3 has 18 amino acids. In germline, CDR1 is MNHGY, CDR2 SAAAGT. V shed 0 bases and J 2 bases; nucleotides not matched to a gene: 9. In DNA, the CDR3 is TGTGCCAGCAGTTACTCAATCGACAGGGGGCTAGCCAACTATGGCTACACCTTC. This sequence encodes CASSYSIDRGLANYGYTF.

The chain has TRBV15 and TRBJ1-2; tentatively, D is TRBD1 (5 bases). Germline CDR1 reads LNHNV; CDR2 reads YYDKDF (reference sequence). Deletions cut 0 bases from V and 4 bases from J, with 15 bases between. This CDR3 comprises 16 residues. Here the CDR3 DNA reads TGTGCCACCAGCAGAGATCAAGCGGGGACTGGCTATGGCTACACCTTC. Protein: CATSRDQAGTGYGYTF. The whole variable domain, remainder taken from reference TRBV15 and TRBJ1-2, is DAMVIQNPRYQVTQFGKPVTLSCSQTLNHNVMYWYQQKSSQAPKLLFHYYDKDFNNEADTPDNFQSRRPNTSFCFLDIRSPGLGDTAMYLCATSRDQAGTGYGYTFGSGTRLTVV.

The chain carries TRBV19 and TRBJ1-3; D unclear. Trimming took 4 bases from V and 0 from J, leaving 19 bases between them. Per germline, CDR1 LNHDA and CDR2 SQIVND (reference sequence). The CDR3 is 18 residues long. CDR3 bases: TGTGCCAGTAGTACACCGAGCGGCCTGGGGTTCTCTGGAAACACCATATATTTT. It specifies CASSTPSGLGFSGNTIYF.

This clone was seen more than once but under ten times. The J gene is TRBJ2-7, the V gene TRBV11-3; the match to TRBD1 covers 7 bases. Germline CDR1 reads SGHNT; CDR2 reads YENEEA. The CDR3 runs 17 residues. V was pared by 4 bases and J by 4 bases, with 16 bases of the junction left unmatched. CDR3 region: CASSSQPPDRALYEQYF. The CDR3 DNA reads as TGTGCCAGCAGCTCCCAACCCCCCGACAGGGCGCTTTACGAGCAGTACTTC.